The next 20 T cell receptor beta chains were all read from a single sample in a study of T cell repertoires in cytomegalovirus infection. Each CDR3 protein gets one entry after TCRdb re-called the reads with MiXCR. The profile shows some 800,000 distinct CDR3 sequences, 25% to 35% of them singletons. These receptors have no identified antigens. Sequencing was performed on cultured CD8+ T cells from PBMCs, taken from culture after CMV antigen stimulation. The origin of the receptors is a human donor in good health (CMV status not recorded). Some clones in this sample may be carry-over from other donors' samples.

This clonotype was observed a few times. The chain links TRBV5-6 to TRBJ2-3, with 9 bases matching TRBD2. Germline values: CDR1 SGHDT, CDR2 YYEEEE. The CDR3 extends over 18 amino acids. The trim removed 5 bases at V and 0 bases at J, leaving 13 bases unmatched. CDR3 in DNA: TGTGCCAGCAGACATCTTAGCGGGGGCTTCAGCAGCACAGATACGCAGTATTTT. Translated, it gives CASRHLSGGFSSTDTQYF.

V and J are TRBV12-3 or TRBV12-4 and TRBJ2-3; D uncertain. The CDR3 extends over 16 amino acids. V gave up 7 bases and J gave up 4 bases, with 21 bases separating them. The CDR3 sequence: CASTPLGPYHADTQYF. The CDR3 coding sequence is TGTGCCAGCACACCACTCGGACCCTACCACGCAGATACGCAGTATTTT.

This clonotype was detected only a few times. The gene calls are TRBV10-3 and TRBJ1-5; TRBD1 is a possible D gene (5 bases). Between the trimmed V and J ends, which lost 8 bases and 2 bases, there was a span of 10 bases. The CDR3 has 13 residues. Per the germline V gene, CDR1 is ENHRY and CDR2 is SYGVKD. CDR3 coding DNA: TGTGCCATCGGGGACCCGGGCAATCAGCCCCAGCATTTT. Translated: CAIGDPGNQPQHF.

J is TRBJ1-1 and V is TRBV19, with D uncertain. The CDR3 consists of 16 residues. Germline V CDR1 and CDR2: LNHDA, SQIVND (reference sequence). Between the trimmed V and J ends, which lost 7 bases and 0 bases, there was a span of 18 bases. Written as DNA, the CDR3 is TGTGCCAGTACCATTGATGGACTGGGGATGAACACTGAAGCTTTCTTT. Residues: CASTIDGLGMNTEAFF.

Ten or more counts support this clonotype. The chain has TRBV12-3 or TRBV12-4 and TRBJ1-2, with 11 bases that match TRBD1. Trimming at V came to 4 bases and at J to 4 bases, leaving 5 bases not matched to a gene. The CDR3 spans 15 residues. Written as DNA, the CDR3 is TGTGCCAGCAGTTCAGGACAGGGGGCATCCTATGGCTACACCTTC. It is translated as CASSSGQGASYGYTF.

This clonotype has only a few counts. The rearrangement uses TRBV4-1 and TRBJ1-6; D not certain. From germline, CDR1 is MGHRA and CDR2 YSYEKL. This CDR3 region has 16 residues. V lost 1 base and J 12 bases, leaving 19 bases between the germline ends. The CDR3 region is CASSQVNGPQVGPLHF. The CDR3 DNA is TGCGCCAGCAGCCAAGTGAACGGACCCCAAGTGGGACCCCTCCACTTT.

In its sample, this clonotype was seen many times. The gene calls are TRBV11-2 and TRBJ2-5; maybe TRBD1 (6 bases). CDR1 SGHAT and CDR2 FQNNGV come from the germline V gene. With 6 bases removed from V and 5 bases from J, the gap between germline ends came to 34 bases. CDR3 length equals 20 residues. The DNA of the CDR3 is TGTGCCAGCAGTCAAGGGGTTTTAGTGGACTTAGACCAAAGGGGGGAGACCCAGTACTTC. Its translation is CASSQGVLVDLDQRGETQYF. Combining the CDR3 with reference TRBV11-2 and TRBJ2-5 gives the whole variable domain EAGVAQSPRYKIIEKRQSVAFWCNPISGHATLYWYQQILGQGPKLLIQFQNNGVVDDSQLPKDRFSAERLKGVDSTLKIQPAKLEDSAVYLCASSQGVLVDLDQRGETQYFGPGTRLLVL.

The gene calls are TRBV5-1 and TRBJ2-1; D is ambiguous. This CDR3 contains 12 residues. V shed 5 bases and J shed 9 bases, with 12 bases lying between them. The germline gives CDR1 SGHRS, CDR2 YFSETQ. The CDR3 DNA reads TGCGCCAGCAGTAAGGACGGTCCTGAGCAGTTCTTC. Protein: CASSKDGPEQFF. Full variable domain (rest looked up from reference TRBV5-1 and TRBJ2-1): KAGVTQTPRYLIKTRGQQVTLSCSPISGHRSVSWYQQTPGQGLQFLFEYFSETQRNKGNFPGRFSGRQFSNSRSEMNVSTLELGDSALYLCASSKDGPEQFFGPGTRLTVL.

The rearrangement links TRBV2 to TRBJ1-6; 7 bases agree with TRBD1. Trimming took 2 bases from V and 0 from J; bases not matched to a gene: 4. Germline values: CDR1 SNHLY, CDR2 FYNNEI. This CDR3 spans 17 amino acids. The CDR3 region has the DNA TGTGCCAGCAGTGAAACGGGACAGAGCTCCTATAATTCACCCCTCCACTTT. This codes for CASSETGQSSYNSPLHF.

This chain joins TRBV10-3 and TRBJ2-5, with TRBD2 identical over 12 bases. This CDR3 spans 22 amino acids. The J segment lost 2 bases and the V segment lost 4 bases, leaving 23 bases of the junction unmatched. Germline V lookup: CDR1 ENHRY, CDR2 SYGVKD. The CDR3 region has the DNA TGTGCCATCAGTGCCGTCCTCCTCCCTCTGACTAGCGGGGGTAATACTCAAGAGACCCAGTACTTC. Its protein product is CAISAVLLPLTSGGNTQETQYF.

CDR3 residues: CSARDPVGQGLPRGRGYTF. The CDR3 DNA reads TGCAGTGCTAGAGACCCGGTCGGGCAGGGACTCCCCCGCGGGCGTGGCTACACCTTC. The rearrangement links TRBV20-1 to TRBJ1-2; a weak D match, TRBD1 (5 bases). This CDR3 is 19 amino acids long. V was clipped by 0 bases and J by 7 bases, with 30 bases between them. Germline lookup yields CDR1 DFQATT and CDR2 SNEGSKA (reference sequence).

This clonotype has just a few counts. The rearrangement uses TRBV10-3 and TRBJ1-1; no clear D gene. CDR1 ENHRY and CDR2 SYGVKD come from the germline V gene. The CDR3 covers 13 residues. The V end lost 3 bases, the J end lost 1 base, and 6 bases lay between the germline ends. The DNA of the CDR3 is TGTGCCATCAGTGAAGAGGGGAACACTGAAGCTTTCTTT. It specifies CAISEEGNTEAFF.

J is TRBJ1-1 and V is TRBV27; 10 bases line up with TRBD1. The germline V gene encodes CDR1 MNHEY and CDR2 SMNVEV (reference sequence). V shed 8 bases and J 5 bases; nucleotides not matched to a gene: 11. The CDR3 has 15 residues. The CDR3, as DNA: TGTGCCAGCGGGAGACAGGGGGCGATGTGGACTGAAGCTTTCTTT. Protein: CASGRQGAMWTEAFF.

This clonotype has at least ten counts. J is TRBJ1-1 and V is TRBV5-6; D ambiguous. There are 13 residues in the CDR3. In germline, CDR1 is SGHDT, CDR2 YYEEEE. Trimming pared 0 bases from V and 3 bases from J, leaving 6 bases between. CDR3 DNA: TGTGCCAGCAGCTTGGAGGCAGACACTGAAGCTTTCTTT. The encoded protein is CASSLEADTEAFF.

This clonotype was detected a few times. The J gene is TRBJ1-2, the V gene TRBV6-6; D ambiguous. V lost 2 bases and J 0 bases, leaving 10 bases between the germline ends. Germline assignment: CDR1 MNHNY and CDR2 SVGAGI (reference sequence). The CDR3 has 15 residues. Here the CDR3 DNA reads TGTGCCAGCAGTTACGGGGATCGAGCTAACTATGGCTACACCTTC. Amino acid sequence: CASSYGDRANYGYTF.

This clonotype was found a few times. The chain joins TRBV7-9 to TRBJ2-5, with D possibly being TRBD2 (5 bases). Germline CDR1 and CDR2: SEHNR and FQNEAQ (reference sequence). Trimming pared 5 bases from V and 0 bases from J, leaving 16 bases between. The CDR3 consists of 16 residues. CDR3 amino acids: CASSVEGDQYQETQYF. The CDR3, as DNA: TGTGCCAGCAGCGTAGAGGGTGACCAGTACCAAGAGACCCAGTACTTC.

This clonotype was observed many times. V gene TRBV7-2 combines with J gene TRBJ2-2; D gene ambiguous. The V end was cut by 8 bases, the J end by 3 bases, with 7 bases between. The CDR3 covers 12 residues. Germline CDR1 and CDR2: SGHTA and FQGNSA. The CDR3 DNA is TGTGCCAGCCCGCGAGACACCGGGGAGCTGTTTTTT. This codes for CASPRDTGELFF.

The V gene is TRBV10-3, the J gene TRBJ2-7, with TRBD2 matching over 14 bases. Unmatched junction bases numbered 18, after V lost 11 bases and J lost 3 bases. The CDR3 consists of 18 residues. The germline V gene encodes CDR1 ENHRY and CDR2 SYGVKD. CDR3 DNA: TGTGCCGCCCAGGCCTGGACTAGCGGGGGGACCCAAGGCTACGAGCAGTACTTC. It translates to CAAQAWTSGGTQGYEQYF.

This clonotype has just a few counts. The chain is built from TRBV10-3 and TRBJ1-2; a weak D match, TRBD1 (5 bases). This CDR3 contains 11 residues. V lost 6 bases and J 8 bases, leaving 10 bases between the germline ends. Germline V gene sequence: CDR1 ENHRY, CDR2 SYGVKD. CDR3 DNA: TGTGCCATCAGAGGACAACCCGGCTACACCTTC. Its protein product is CAIRGQPGYTF.

Only a few counts were recorded for this clonotype. This chain uses TRBV4-1 with TRBJ2-7, with D unresolved. The V and J ends lost 6 bases and 0 bases respectively, with 9 bases between them. This CDR3 region has 13 residues. Germline CDR1 and CDR2: MGHRA and YSYEKL. The CDR3 reads CASSIGFSYEQYF. For the CDR3, the DNA is TGCGCCAGCAGTATAGGTTTCTCCTACGAGCAGTACTTC.